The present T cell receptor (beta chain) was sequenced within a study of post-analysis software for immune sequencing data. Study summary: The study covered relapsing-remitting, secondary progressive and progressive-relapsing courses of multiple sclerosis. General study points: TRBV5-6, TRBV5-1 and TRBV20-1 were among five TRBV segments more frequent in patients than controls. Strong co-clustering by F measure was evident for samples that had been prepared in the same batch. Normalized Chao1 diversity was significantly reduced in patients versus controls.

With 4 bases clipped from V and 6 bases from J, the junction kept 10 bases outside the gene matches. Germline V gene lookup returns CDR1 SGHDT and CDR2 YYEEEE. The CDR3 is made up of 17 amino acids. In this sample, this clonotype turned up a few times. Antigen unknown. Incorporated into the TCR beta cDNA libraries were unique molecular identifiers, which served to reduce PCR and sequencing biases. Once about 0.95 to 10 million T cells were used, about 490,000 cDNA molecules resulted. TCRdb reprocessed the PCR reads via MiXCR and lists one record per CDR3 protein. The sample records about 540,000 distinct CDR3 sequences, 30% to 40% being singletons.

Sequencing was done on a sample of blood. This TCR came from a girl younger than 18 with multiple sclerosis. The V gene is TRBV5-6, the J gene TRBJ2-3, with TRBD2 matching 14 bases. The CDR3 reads CASSPRGTSGGRDTQYF. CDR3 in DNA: TGTGCCAGCAGCCCCCGAGGGACTAGCGGGGGAAGGGATACGCAGTATTTT.